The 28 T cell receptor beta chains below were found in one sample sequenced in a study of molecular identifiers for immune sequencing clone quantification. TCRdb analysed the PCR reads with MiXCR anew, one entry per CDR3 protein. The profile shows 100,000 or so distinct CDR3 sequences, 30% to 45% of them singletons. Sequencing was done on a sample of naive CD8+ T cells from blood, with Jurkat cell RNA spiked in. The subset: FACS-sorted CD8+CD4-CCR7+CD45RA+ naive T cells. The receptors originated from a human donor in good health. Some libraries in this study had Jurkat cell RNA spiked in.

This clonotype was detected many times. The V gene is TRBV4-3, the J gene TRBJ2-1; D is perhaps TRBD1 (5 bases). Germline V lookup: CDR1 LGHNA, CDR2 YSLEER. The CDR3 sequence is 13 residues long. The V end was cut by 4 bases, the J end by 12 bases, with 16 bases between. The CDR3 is CASSPIKGWSQFF. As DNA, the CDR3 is TGCGCCAGCAGCCCTATAAAGGGGTGGTCGCAGTTCTTC.

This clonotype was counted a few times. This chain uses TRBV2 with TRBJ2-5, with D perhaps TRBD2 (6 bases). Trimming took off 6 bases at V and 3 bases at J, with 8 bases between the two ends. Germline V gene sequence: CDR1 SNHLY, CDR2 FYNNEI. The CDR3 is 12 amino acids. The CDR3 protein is CASSGREETQYF. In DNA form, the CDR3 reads TGTGCCAGCAGCGGGAGAGAAGAGACCCAGTACTTC.

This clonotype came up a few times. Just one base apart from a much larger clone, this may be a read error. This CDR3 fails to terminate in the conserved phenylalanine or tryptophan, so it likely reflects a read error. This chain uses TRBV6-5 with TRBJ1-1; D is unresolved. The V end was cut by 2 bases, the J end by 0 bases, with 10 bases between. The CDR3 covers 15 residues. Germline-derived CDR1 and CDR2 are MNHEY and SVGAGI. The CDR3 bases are TGTGCCAGCAGTTACCCGCCCGGGATGAACACTGAAGCTTTCATT. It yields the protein CASSYPPGMNTEAFI.

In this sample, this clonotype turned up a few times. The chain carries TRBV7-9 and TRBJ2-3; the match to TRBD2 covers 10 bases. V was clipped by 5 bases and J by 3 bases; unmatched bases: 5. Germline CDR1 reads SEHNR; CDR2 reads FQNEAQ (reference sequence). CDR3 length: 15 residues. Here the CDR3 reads CASSKGLAKTDTQYF. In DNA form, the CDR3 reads TGTGCCAGCAGCAAGGGACTAGCGAAGACAGATACGCAGTATTTT.

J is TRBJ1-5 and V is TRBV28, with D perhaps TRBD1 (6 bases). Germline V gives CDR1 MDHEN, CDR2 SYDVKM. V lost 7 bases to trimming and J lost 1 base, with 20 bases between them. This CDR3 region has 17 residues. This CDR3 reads CASTSRGTLGSNQPQHF. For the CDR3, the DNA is TGTGCCAGCACCTCAAGGGGGACATTAGGGAGCAATCAGCCCCAGCATTTT.

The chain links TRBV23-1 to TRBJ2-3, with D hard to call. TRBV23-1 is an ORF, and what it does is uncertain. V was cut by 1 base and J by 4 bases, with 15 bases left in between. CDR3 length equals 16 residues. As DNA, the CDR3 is TGCGCCAGCAGTCAATGCACAGTGGGCGGTCCAGATACGCAGTATTTT. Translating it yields CASSQCTVGGPDTQYF.

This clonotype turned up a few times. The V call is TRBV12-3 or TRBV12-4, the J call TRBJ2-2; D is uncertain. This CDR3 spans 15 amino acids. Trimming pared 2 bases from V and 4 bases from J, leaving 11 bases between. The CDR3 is CASSLISRVTGELFF. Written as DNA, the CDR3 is TGTGCCAGCAGTTTAATCAGTAGGGTCACCGGGGAGCTGTTTTTT.

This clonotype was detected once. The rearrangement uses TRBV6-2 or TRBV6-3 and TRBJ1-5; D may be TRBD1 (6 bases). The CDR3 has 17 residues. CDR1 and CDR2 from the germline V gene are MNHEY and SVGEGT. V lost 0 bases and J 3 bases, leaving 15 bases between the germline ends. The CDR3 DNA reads TGTGCCAGCAGTTACTCGAGGTTTCGACAGGACAATCAGCCCCAGCATTTT. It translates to CASSYSRFRQDNQPQHF.

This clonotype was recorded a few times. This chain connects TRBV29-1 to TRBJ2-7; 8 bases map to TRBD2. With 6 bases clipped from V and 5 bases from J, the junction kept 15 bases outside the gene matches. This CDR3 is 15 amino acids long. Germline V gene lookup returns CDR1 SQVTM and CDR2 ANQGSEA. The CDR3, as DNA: TGCAGCGTCGTGGGCGGGAGGTCTCTTGCGGACGAGCAGTACTTC. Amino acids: CSVVGGRSLADEQYF.

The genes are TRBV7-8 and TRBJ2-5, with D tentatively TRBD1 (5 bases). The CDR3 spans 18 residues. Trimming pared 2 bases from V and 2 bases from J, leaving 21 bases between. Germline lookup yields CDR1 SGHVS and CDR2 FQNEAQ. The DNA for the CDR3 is TGTGCCAGCAGCTTATGGACCACGCGGAGACAGAATCAAGAGACCCAGTACTTC. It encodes CASSLWTTRRQNQETQYF.

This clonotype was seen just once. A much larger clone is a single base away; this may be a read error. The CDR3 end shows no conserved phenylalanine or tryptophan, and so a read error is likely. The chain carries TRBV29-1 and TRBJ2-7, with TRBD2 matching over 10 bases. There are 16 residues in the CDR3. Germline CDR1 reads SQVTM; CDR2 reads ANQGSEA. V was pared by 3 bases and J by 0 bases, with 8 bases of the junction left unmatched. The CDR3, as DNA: TGCAGCGTTGAGGTAGCGGGAGGACCAAGCTCCTACGAGCAGTACATC. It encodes CSVEVAGGPSSYEQYI.

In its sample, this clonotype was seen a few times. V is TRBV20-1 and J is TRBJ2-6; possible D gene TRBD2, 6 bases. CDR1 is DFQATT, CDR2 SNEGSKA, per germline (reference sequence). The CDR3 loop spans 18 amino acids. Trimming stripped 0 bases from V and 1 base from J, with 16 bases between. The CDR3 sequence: CSARDRGSRGSGANVLTF. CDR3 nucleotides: TGCAGTGCTAGAGATAGGGGCAGTCGGGGGTCTGGGGCCAACGTCCTGACTTTC.

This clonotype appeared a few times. The DNA for the CDR3 is TGTGCCAGCAGCTTAGCTACACTGACTTCGGGCACAGATACGCAGTATTTT. This gives the protein CASSLATLTSGTDTQYF. The V gene is TRBV7-6, the J gene TRBJ2-3, with no clear D. There are 17 residues in the CDR3. V lost 0 bases and J 1 base, leaving 14 bases between the germline ends. The germline V gene encodes CDR1 SGHVS and CDR2 FNYEAQ.

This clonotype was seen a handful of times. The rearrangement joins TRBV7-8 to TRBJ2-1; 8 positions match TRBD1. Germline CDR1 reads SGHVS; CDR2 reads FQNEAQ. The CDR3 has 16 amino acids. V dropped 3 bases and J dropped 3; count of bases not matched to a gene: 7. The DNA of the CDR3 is TGTGCCAGCAGCTTGACAGGGGACGCCTTCTACAATGAGCAGTTCTTC. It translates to CASSLTGDAFYNEQFF. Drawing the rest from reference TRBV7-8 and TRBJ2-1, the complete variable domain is GAGVSQSPRYKVAKRGQDVALRCDPISGHVSLFWYQQALGQGPEFLTYFQNEAQLDKSGLPSDRFFAERPEGSVSTLKIQRTQQEDSAVYLCASSLTGDAFYNEQFFGPGTRLTVL.

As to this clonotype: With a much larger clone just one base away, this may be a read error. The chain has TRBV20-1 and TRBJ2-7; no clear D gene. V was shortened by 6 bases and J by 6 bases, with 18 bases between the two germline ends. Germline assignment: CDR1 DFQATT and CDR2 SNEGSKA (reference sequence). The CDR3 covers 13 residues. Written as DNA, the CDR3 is TGCAGTGCCCGGTTGGGGTTAGCTGCCGAGCAGTACTTC. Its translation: CSARLGLAAEQYF.

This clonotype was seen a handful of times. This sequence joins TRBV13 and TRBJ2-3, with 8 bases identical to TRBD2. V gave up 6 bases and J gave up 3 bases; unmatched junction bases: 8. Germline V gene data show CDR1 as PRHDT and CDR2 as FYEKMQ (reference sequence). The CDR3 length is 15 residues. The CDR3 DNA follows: TGTGCCAGCAGGGAACAAGCGGGAGTGACAGATACGCAGTATTTT. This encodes CASREQAGVTDTQYF.

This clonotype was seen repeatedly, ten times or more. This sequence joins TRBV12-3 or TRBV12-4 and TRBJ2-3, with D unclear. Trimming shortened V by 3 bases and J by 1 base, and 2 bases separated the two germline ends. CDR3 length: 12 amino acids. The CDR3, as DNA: TGTGCCAGCAGTTTGCGCACAGATACGCAGTATTTT. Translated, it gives CASSLRTDTQYF.

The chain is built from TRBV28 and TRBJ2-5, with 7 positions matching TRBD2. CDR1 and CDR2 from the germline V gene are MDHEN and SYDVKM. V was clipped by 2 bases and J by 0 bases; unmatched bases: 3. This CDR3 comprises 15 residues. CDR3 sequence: CASSLLAENQETQYF. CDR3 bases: TGTGCCAGCAGTTTACTAGCGGAGAACCAAGAGACCCAGTACTTC.

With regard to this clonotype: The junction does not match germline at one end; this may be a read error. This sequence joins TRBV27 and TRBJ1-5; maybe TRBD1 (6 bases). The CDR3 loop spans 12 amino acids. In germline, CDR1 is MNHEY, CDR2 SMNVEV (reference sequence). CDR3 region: CASSQQGWPLHF. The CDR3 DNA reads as TGTGCCAGCAGCCAACAGGGTTGGCCCCTGCATTTT.

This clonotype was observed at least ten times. The CDR3 nucleotides read TGTGCCAGCAGCAAAGTTTCGGGCGGACTAGCCAAAAACATTCAGTACTTC. Its protein product is CASSKVSGGLAKNIQYF. The V and J genes are TRBV21-1 and TRBJ2-4; the DNA was not compared with TRBD1, the D call given in the table. TRBV21-1 is a listed pseudogene. The CDR3 is 17 residues long.

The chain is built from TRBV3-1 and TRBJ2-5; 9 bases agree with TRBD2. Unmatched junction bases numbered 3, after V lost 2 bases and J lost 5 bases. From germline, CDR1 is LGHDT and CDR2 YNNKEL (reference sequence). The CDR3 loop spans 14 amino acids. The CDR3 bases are TGTGCCAGCAGCCAACTAGCGGGACTCGAGACCCAGTACTTC. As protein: CASSQLAGLETQYF.

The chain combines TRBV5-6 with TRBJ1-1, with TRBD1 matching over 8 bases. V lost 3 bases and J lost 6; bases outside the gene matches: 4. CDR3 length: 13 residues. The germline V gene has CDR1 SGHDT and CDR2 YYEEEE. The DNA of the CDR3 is TGTGCCAGCAGCTCAGGGGGCATGTCTGAAGCTTTCTTT. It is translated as CASSSGGMSEAFF.

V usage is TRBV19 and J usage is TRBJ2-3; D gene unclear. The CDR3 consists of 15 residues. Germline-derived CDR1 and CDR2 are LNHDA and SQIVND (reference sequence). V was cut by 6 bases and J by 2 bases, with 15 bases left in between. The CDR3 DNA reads TGTGCCAGTAGCCCTCAGGTGGCTTCCACAGATACGCAGTATTTT. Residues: CASSPQVASTDTQYF.

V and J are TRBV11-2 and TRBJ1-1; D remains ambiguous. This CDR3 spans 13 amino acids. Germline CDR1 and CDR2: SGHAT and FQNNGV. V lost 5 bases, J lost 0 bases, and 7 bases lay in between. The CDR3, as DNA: TGTGCCAGCAGCCCAAGTCTGAACACTGAAGCTTTCTTT. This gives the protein CASSPSLNTEAFF.

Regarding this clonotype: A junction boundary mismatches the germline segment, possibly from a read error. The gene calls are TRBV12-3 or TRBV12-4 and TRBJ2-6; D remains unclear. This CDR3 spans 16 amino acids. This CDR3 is CASSSSFISGANVLTF. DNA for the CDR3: TGTGCCAGTAGTTCATCCTTCATCTCTGGGGCCAACGTCCTGACTTTC.

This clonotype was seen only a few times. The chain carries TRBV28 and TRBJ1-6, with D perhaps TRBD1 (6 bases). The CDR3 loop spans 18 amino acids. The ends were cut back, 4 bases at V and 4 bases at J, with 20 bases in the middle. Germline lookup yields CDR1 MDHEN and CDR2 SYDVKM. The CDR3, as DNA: TGTGCCAGCAGTTACCACAGGGCCCAACATACATATAATTCACCCCTCCACTTT. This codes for CASSYHRAQHTYNSPLHF.

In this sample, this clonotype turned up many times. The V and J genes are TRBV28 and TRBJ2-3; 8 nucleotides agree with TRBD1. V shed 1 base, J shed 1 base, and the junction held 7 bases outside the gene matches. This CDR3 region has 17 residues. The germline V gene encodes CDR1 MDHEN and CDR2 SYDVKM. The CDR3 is CASSLSRGPVRTDTQYF. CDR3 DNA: TGTGCCAGCAGTTTATCCAGGGGGCCGGTACGCACAGATACGCAGTATTTT. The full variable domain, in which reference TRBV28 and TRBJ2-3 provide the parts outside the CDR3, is DVKVTQSSRYLVKRTGEKVFLECVQDMDHENMFWYRQDPGLGLRLIYFSYDVKMKEKGDIPEGYSVSREKKERFSLILESASTNQTSMYLCASSLSRGPVRTDTQYFGPGTRLTVL.

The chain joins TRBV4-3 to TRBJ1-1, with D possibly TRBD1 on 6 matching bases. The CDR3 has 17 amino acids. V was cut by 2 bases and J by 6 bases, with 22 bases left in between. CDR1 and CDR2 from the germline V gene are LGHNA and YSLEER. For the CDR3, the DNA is TGCGCCAGCAGCCAAACAACCAGGGACATATTCAAGGCTGAAGCTTTCTTT. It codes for CASSQTTRDIFKAEAFF.